This TCR beta chain originates from a study of Ad26.COV2.S vaccination and SARS-CoV-2 variants. Method: immunoSEQ multiplex PCR; TCRdb's copy keeps in-frame clones and lacks some. The sample has roughly 680,000 clones; 70% to 90% are singletons. Trimming took 0 bases from V and 4 from J; bases not matched to a gene: 6. CDR1 and CDR2 (germline): SGHRS, YFSETQ. The CDR3 is 16 residues long. Treatment reported: some 19 received Ad26.COV2.S at low or high dose, single or two shots; about 5 received placebo; per-sample allocation not given. Day 63 after the first vaccine or placebo injection was the time point for sampling.

V and J are TRBV5-1 and TRBJ2-3; TRBD1 matches at 9 bases. Source: peripheral blood, taken in a trial of Ad26.COV2.S vaccine versus placebo. This sequence originates from a person between 18 and 60 years old who received the Ad26.COV2.S COVID-19 vaccine or a placebo. The DNA for the CDR3 is TGCGCCAGCAGCTTGGCCCGGGACAGGGAGGCAGATACGCAGTATTTT. It is translated as CASSLARDREADTQYF.